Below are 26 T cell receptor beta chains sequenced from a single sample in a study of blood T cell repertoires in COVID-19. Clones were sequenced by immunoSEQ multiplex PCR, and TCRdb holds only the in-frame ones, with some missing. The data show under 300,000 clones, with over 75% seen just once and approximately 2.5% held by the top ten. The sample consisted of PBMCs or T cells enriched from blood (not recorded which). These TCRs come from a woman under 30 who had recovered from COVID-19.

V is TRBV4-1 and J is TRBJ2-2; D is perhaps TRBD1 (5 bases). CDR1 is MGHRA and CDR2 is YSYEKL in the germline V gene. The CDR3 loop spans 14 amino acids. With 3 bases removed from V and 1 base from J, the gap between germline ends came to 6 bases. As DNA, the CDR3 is TGCGCCAGCAGCCATACAGGGAACACCGGGGAGCTGTTTTTT. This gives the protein CASSHTGNTGELFF.

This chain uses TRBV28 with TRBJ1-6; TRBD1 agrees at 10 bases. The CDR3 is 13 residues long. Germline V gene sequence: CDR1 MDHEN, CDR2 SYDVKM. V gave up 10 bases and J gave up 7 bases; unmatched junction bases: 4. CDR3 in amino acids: CATQDRGNSPLHF. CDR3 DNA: TGTGCCACCCAGGACAGGGGGAATTCACCCCTCCACTTT.

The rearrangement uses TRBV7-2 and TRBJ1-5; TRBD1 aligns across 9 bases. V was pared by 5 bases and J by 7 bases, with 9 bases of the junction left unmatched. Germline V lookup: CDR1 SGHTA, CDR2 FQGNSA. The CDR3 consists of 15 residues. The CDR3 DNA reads TGTGCCAGCAGCCCCCGCGGGACAGGGATACAGCCCCAGCATTTT. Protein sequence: CASSPRGTGIQPQHF. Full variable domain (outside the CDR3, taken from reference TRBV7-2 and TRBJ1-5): GAGVSQSPSNKVTEKGKDVELRCDPISGHTALYWYRQSLGQGLEFLIYFQGNSAPDKSGLPSDRFSAERTGGSVSTLTIQRTQQEDSAVYLCASSPRGTGIQPQHFGDGTRLSIL.

This CDR3 is CSARDTPGYTF. CDR3 coding DNA: TGCAGTGCTAGGGACACCCCTGGCTACACCTTC. The chain uses TRBV20-1 and TRBJ1-2, with D perhaps matching TRBD1 (5 bases). The germline V gene has CDR1 DFQATT and CDR2 SNEGSKA (reference sequence). V was cut by 3 bases and J by 7 bases, with 9 bases left in between. The CDR3 sequence is 11 residues long.

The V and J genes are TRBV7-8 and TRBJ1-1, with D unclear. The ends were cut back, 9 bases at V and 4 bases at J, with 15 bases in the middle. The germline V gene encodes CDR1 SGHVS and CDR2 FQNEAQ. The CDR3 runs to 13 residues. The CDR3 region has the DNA TGTGCCAGTAAGAGAGGTTTTGGCACTGAAGCTTTCTTT. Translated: CASKRGFGTEAFF.

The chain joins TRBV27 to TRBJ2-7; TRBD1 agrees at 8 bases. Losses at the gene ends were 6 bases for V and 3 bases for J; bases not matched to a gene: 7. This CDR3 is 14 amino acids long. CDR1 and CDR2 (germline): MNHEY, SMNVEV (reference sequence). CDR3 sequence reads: CASRLGTGDYEQYF. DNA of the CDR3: TGTGCCAGCAGGCTGGGGACAGGTGACTACGAGCAGTACTTC.

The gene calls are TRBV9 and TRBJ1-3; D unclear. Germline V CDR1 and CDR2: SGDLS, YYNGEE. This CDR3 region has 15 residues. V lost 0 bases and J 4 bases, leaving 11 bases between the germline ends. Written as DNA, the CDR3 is TGTGCCAGCAGCGTAGAGGAGACGCTCGGAAACACCATATATTTT. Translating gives CASSVEETLGNTIYF.

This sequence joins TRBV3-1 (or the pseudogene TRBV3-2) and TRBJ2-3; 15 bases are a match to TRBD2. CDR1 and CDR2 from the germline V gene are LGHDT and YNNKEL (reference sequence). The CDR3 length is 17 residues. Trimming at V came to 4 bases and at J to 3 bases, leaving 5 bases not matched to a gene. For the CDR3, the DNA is TGTGCCAGCAGCCGTTGGACTAGCGGGGGGGAGACAGATACGCAGTATTTT. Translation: CASSRWTSGGETDTQYF.

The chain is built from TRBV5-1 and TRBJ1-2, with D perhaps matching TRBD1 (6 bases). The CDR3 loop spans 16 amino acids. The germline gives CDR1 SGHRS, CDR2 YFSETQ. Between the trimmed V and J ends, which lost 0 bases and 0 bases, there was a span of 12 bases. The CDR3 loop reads CASSLGGQGPNYGYTF. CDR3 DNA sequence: TGCGCCAGCAGCTTGGGCGGGCAGGGGCCTAACTATGGCTACACCTTC.

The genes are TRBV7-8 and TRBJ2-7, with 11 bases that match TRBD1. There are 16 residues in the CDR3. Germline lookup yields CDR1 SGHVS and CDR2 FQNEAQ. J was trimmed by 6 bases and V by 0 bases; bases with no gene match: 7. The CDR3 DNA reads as TGTGCCAGCAGCTTAGCCTGGGGCGGGACAGGGGGCGAGCAGTACTTC. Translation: CASSLAWGGTGGEQYF.

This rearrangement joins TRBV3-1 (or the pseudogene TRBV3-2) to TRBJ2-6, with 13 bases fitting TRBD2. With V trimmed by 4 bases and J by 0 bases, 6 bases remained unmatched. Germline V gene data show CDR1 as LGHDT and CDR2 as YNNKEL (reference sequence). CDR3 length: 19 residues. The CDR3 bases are TGTGCCAGCAGCCCCGGACTAGCGGGGGCCCTCTCTGGGGCCAACGTCCTGACTTTC. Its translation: CASSPGLAGALSGANVLTF.

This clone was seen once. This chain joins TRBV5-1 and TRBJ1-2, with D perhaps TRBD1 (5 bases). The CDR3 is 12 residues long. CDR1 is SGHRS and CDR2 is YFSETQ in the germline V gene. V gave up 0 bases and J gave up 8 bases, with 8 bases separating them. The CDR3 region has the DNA TGCGCCAGCAGCTTGGACTCAGGGGGCTACACCTTC. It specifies CASSLDSGGYTF.

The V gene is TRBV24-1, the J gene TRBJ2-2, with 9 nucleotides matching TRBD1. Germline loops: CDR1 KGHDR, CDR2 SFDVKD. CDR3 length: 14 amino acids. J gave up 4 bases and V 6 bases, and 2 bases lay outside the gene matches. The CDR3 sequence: CATSTTGGTGELFF. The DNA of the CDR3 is TGTGCCACCAGTACGACAGGGGGCACCGGGGAGCTGTTTTTT.

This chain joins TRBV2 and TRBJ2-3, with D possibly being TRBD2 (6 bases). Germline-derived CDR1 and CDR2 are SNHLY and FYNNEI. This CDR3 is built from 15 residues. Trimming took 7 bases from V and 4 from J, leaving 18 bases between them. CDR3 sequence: CASNRGAPGPDTQYF. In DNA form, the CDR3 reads TGTGCCAGCAATCGCGGGGCCCCGGGACCAGATACGCAGTATTTT.

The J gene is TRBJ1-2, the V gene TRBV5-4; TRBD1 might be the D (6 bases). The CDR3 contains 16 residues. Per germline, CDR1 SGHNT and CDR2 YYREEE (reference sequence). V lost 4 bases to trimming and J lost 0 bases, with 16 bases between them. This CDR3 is CASSPRNRVANYGYTF. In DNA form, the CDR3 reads TGTGCCAGCAGCCCGAGGAACAGGGTGGCTAACTATGGCTACACCTTC.

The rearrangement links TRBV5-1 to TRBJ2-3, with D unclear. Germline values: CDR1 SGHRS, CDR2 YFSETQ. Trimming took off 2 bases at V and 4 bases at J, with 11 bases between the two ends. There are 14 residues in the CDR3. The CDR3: CASSFGQKADTQYF. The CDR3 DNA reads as TGCGCCAGCAGCTTTGGGCAGAAGGCAGATACGCAGTATTTT.

The CDR3 region is CASSSDRSRSYNSPLHF. CDR3 bases: TGTGCCAGCAGCTCAGACAGGAGTCGCTCCTATAATTCACCCCTCCACTTT. The rearrangement links TRBV9 to TRBJ1-6, with D maybe TRBD1 (6 bases). The germline V gene has CDR1 SGDLS and CDR2 YYNGEE. Trimming cost V 4 bases and J 0 bases, with 14 bases left between them. The CDR3 has 17 residues.

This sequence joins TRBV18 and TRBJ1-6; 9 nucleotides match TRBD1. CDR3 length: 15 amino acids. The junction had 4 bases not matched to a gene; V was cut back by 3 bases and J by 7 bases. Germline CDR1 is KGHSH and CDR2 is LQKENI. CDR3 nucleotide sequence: TGTGCCAGCTCACCGCACGGGACAGGGAATTCACCCCTCCACTTT. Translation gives CASSPHGTGNSPLHF.

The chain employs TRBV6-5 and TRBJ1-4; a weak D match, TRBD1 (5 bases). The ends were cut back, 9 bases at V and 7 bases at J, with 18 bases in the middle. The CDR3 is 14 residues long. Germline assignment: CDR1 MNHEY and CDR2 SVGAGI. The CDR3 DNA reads TGTGCCAGTAACTTAGCGGGGGGGGGTGAAAAACTGTTTTTT. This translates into CASNLAGGGEKLFF.

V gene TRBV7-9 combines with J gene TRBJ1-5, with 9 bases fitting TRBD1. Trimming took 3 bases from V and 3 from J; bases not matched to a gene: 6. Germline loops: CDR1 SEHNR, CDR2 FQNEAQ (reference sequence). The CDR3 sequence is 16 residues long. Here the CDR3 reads CASSFRDRASNQPQHF. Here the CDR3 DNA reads TGTGCCAGCAGCTTCCGGGACAGGGCCTCCAATCAGCCCCAGCATTTT.

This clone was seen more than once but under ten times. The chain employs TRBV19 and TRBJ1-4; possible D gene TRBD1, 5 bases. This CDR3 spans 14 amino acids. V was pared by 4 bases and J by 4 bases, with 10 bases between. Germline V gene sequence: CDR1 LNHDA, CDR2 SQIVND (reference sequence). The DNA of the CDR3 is TGTGCCAGTAGTACGGGGGTCCTTAATGAAAAACTGTTTTTT. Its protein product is CASSTGVLNEKLFF.

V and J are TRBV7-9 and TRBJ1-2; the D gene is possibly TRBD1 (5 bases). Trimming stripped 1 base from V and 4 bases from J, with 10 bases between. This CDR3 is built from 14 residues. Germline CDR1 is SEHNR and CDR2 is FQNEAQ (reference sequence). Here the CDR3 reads CASSLDGTLYGYTF. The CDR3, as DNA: TGTGCCAGCAGCTTAGATGGGACTCTCTATGGCTACACCTTC.

The CDR3 coding sequence is TGTGCCAGTACAGGGGGTGGGGCCAACGTCCTGACTTTC. It translates to CASTGGGANVLTF. The V gene is TRBV19, the J gene TRBJ2-6, with TRBD1 matching 7 bases. CDR1 and CDR2 (germline): LNHDA, SQIVND (reference sequence). V was pared by 7 bases and J by 3 bases, with 0 bases of the junction left unmatched. The CDR3 has 13 amino acids.

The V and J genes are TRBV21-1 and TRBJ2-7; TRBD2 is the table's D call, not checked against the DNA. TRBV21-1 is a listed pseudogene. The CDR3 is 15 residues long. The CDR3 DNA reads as TGTGCCAGCAGCAACCCGCGTAGGAGGGCCTACGAGCAGTACTTC. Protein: CASSNPRRRAYEQYF.

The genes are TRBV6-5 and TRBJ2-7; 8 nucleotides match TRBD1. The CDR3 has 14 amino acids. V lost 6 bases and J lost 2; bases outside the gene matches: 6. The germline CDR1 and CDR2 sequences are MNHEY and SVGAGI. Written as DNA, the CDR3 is TGTGCCAGCAGCTGGACAGGGCTCCCCTACGAGCAGTACTTC. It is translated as CASSWTGLPYEQYF.

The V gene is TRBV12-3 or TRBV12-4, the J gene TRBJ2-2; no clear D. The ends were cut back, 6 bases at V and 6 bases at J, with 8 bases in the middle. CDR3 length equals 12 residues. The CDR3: CASSRLAGELFF. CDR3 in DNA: TGTGCCAGCAGCCGGTTGGCCGGGGAGCTGTTTTTT.